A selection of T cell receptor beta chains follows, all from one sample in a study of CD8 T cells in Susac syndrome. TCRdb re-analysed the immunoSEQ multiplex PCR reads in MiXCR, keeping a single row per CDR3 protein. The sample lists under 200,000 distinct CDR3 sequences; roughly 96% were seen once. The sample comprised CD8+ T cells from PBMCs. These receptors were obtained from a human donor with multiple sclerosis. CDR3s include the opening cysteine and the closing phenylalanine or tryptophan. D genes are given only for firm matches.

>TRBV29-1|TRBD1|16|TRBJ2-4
TGCAGCGTTGAAGATCCGGACAGGGGCTCGGAAAACATTCAGTACTTC
CSVEDPDRGSENIQYF
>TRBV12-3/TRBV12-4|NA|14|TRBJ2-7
TGTGCCAGCAGTTCCCGGGATAACAGCTACGAGCAGTACTTC
CASSSRDNSYEQYF
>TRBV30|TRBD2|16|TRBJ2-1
TGTGCCTCAGGGTGGCGGGAGGGGAGCTCCTACAATGAGCAGTTCTTC
CASGWREGSSYNEQFF
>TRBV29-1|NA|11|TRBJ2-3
TGCAGCGTGCCCAATCCAGATACGCAGTATTTT
CSVPNPDTQYF
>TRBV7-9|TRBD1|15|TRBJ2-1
TGTGCCAGCAGCCACAGGGGCCCTTTCACCAATGAGCAGTTCTTC
CASSHRGPFTNEQFF
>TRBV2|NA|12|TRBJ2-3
TGTGCCAGCAGTGAGTACTGGGATACGCAGTATTTT
CASSEYWDTQYF
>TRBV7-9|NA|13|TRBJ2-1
TGTGCCAGCAGCCACTGGCGAGACAATGAGCAGTTCTTC
CASSHWRDNEQFF
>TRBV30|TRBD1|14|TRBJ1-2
TGTGCCTGGAGCCAACGGGACAGAAGATATGGCTACACCTTC
CAWSQRDRRYGYTF
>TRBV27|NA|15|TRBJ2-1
TGTGCCAGCAGTTTAGGCGGGCGTCGAGACAATGAGCAGTTCTTC
CASSLGGRRDNEQFF
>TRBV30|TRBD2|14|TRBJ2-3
TGTGCCTGTCAACCCTCGGGAGGAGGGAGTACGCAGTATTTT
CACQPSGGGSTQYF